This passage covers 20 T cell receptor beta chains from one sample sequenced in a study of blood T cell repertoires in COVID-19. TCRdb keeps only in-frame clones here, not all; method: immunoSEQ multiplex PCR. Among approximately 230,000 clones, approximately 82% were seen once, and the ten largest hold more than 4.5%. What was sequenced was peripheral blood. The receptors were sampled from a woman older than 75 with active or convalescent COVID-19.

The chain employs TRBV6-5 and TRBJ1-2; 8 bases are shared with TRBD1. Germline V gene data show CDR1 as MNHEY and CDR2 as SVGAGI. This CDR3 is 12 amino acids long. V was clipped by 6 bases and J by 13 bases; unmatched bases: 10. CDR3 region: CASRPDRGPLTF. The CDR3 nucleotides read TGTGCCAGCAGACCCGACAGGGGCCCCCTCACCTTC.

This chain links TRBV7-2 with TRBJ2-3, with TRBD2 matching 8 bases. The CDR3 runs 17 residues. V was clipped by 1 base and J by 0 bases; unmatched bases: 6. Germline assignment: CDR1 SGHTA and CDR2 FQGNSA. The CDR3 coding sequence is TGTGCCAGCAGCTTAGGGCCTAGCGGGTTCAGCACAGATACGCAGTATTTT. It specifies CASSLGPSGFSTDTQYF.

The V call is TRBV10-1, the J call TRBJ2-2; 9 bases match TRBD2. The V and J ends lost 2 bases and 6 bases, in that order; junction bases with no gene match: 4. The V gene's germline CDR1 is WNHNN and CDR2 SYGVQD (reference sequence). The CDR3 has 15 residues. This chain's CDR3 is CASSEDPSGAGELFF. CDR3 coding DNA: TGCGCCAGCAGTGAGGACCCTAGCGGGGCCGGGGAGCTGTTTTTT.

This clone was found a few times. This sequence joins TRBV4-2 and TRBJ2-7; 10 nucleotides line up with TRBD2. Germline lookup yields CDR1 LGHNA and CDR2 YNFKEQ. The CDR3 loop spans 15 amino acids. V was clipped by 1 base and J by 2 bases; unmatched bases: 2. The CDR3: CASSQGTSGTYEQYF. The CDR3 region has the DNA TGTGCCAGCAGCCAAGGGACTAGCGGCACCTACGAGCAGTACTTC.

Comments on this clone: Germline and junction disagree at one end, which may indicate a read error. V gene TRBV3-1 (or the pseudogene TRBV3-2) combines with J gene TRBJ2-1, with TRBD2 identical over 13 bases. Germline assignment: CDR1 LGHDT and CDR2 YNNKEL (reference sequence). The CDR3 runs to 15 residues. The CDR3 region is CASSQTSGGSNQQFF. The DNA for the CDR3 is TGTGCCAGCAGCCAGACTAGCGGGGGGTCCAATCAGCAGTTCTTC.

The chain links TRBV7-9 to TRBJ1-2; TRBD1 aligns across 9 bases. CDR1 is SEHNR and CDR2 is FQNEAQ in the germline V gene (reference sequence). The length of the CDR3 is 15 residues. Trimming cost V 5 bases and J 2 bases; bases outside gene matches: 6. In DNA, the CDR3 is TGTGCCAGCAGCCCTACGGGGACAGGGAACTATGGCTACACCTTC. Protein product: CASSPTGTGNYGYTF. The whole variable domain, remainder taken from reference TRBV7-9 and TRBJ1-2, is DTGVSQNPRHKITKRGQNVTFRCDPISEHNRLYWYRQTLGQGPEFLTYFQNEAQLEKSRLLSDRFSAERPKGSFSTLEIQRTEQGDSAMYLCASSPTGTGNYGYTFGSGTRLTVV.

The CDR3 DNA is TGTGCCAGCACGCAGACAGGGGGCAACTATGGCTACACCTTC. Translation: CASTQTGGNYGYTF. V usage is TRBV7-2 and J usage is TRBJ1-2; 10 nucleotides line up with TRBD1. The length of the CDR3 is 14 residues. Germline values: CDR1 SGHTA, CDR2 FQGNSA. J gave up 2 bases and V 7 bases, and 4 bases lay outside the gene matches.

DNA of the CDR3: TGTGCCAGCAGCTTAGCGTCGGGGACAGAGAATTCACCCCTCCACTTT. It encodes CASSLASGTENSPLHF. V gene TRBV7-2 combines with J gene TRBJ1-6, with 7 positions matching TRBD1. The CDR3 totals 16 residues. The V segment lost 0 bases and the J segment 7 bases; nucleotides outside the gene matches: 6. CDR1 SGHTA and CDR2 FQGNSA come from the germline V gene.

The chain couples TRBV29-1 to TRBJ1-1; D might be TRBD1 (6 bases). The CDR3 is 14 residues long. Germline V lookup: CDR1 SQVTM, CDR2 ANQGSEA. V gave up 4 bases and J gave up 2 bases, with 14 bases separating them. CDR3 residues: CSVGIAGVNTEAFF. As DNA, the CDR3 is TGCAGCGTTGGTATTGCAGGGGTTAACACTGAAGCTTTCTTT.

The chain links TRBV28 to TRBJ2-7; D may be TRBD1 (5 bases). V was cut by 4 bases and J by 2 bases, with 15 bases left in between. CDR3 length: 15 residues. Germline lookup yields CDR1 MDHEN and CDR2 SYDVKM. CDR3 in DNA: TGTGCCAGCAGTTCTCCAGGGAAATCGGCCTACGAGCAGTACTTC. It translates to CASSSPGKSAYEQYF.

As DNA, the CDR3 is TGTGCCAGCAGCTCCCAGACTAGCGGGAGTGGAGAGCAGTACTTC. It translates to CASSSQTSGSGEQYF. V usage is TRBV11-1 and J usage is TRBJ2-7; 12 positions agree with TRBD2. Germline trimming cut 4 bases from V and 7 bases from J; bases unmatched to any gene: 8. This CDR3 spans 15 amino acids. Germline CDR1 SGHAT, CDR2 FQDESV (reference sequence).

This chain uses TRBV19 with TRBJ1-2; D gene uncertain. V shed 4 bases and J shed 4 bases, with 10 bases lying between them. CDR3 length equals 13 residues. Germline lookup yields CDR1 LNHDA and CDR2 SQIVND (reference sequence). The CDR3 sequence: CASSTHQVYGYTF. DNA of the CDR3: TGTGCCAGTAGTACTCACCAGGTCTATGGCTACACCTTC.

The CDR3 region is CASSLGTGVYGYTF. CDR3 bases: TGTGCCAGCAGTTTAGGGACAGGTGTCTATGGCTACACCTTC. The genes are TRBV28 and TRBJ1-2, with TRBD1 identical over 8 bases. Germline-derived CDR1 and CDR2 are MDHEN and SYDVKM. The CDR3 runs to 14 residues. V dropped 2 bases and J dropped 4; count of bases not matched to a gene: 3.

This clone was seen a few times. The rearrangement joins TRBV3-1 (or the pseudogene TRBV3-2) to TRBJ1-2; D remains ambiguous. The CDR3 is made up of 16 amino acids. V was clipped by 1 base and J by 8 bases, with 20 bases between them. Germline CDR1 reads LGHDT; CDR2 reads YNNKEL (reference sequence). The CDR3 reads CASSQGLIRSSNGYTF. The CDR3 DNA reads TGTGCCAGCAGCCAAGGCTTGATTAGGAGCTCAAACGGCTACACCTTC.

This clone was detected a few times. The V and J genes are TRBV18 and TRBJ2-2; 7 bases map to TRBD1. CDR1 is KGHSH, CDR2 LQKENI, per germline. This CDR3 comprises 14 residues. J lost 3 bases, V lost 3 bases, and 1 base had no gene match. The CDR3 here is CASSPGTDTGELFF. CDR3 sequence (DNA): TGTGCCAGCTCACCCGGGACAGACACCGGGGAGCTGTTTTTT.

The genes are TRBV2 and TRBJ2-7; 7 bases are a match to TRBD1. Germline V gene sequence: CDR1 SNHLY, CDR2 FYNNEI. This CDR3 contains 15 residues. J was trimmed by 2 bases and V by 5 bases; bases with no gene match: 9. For the CDR3, the DNA is TGTGCCAGCAGTCGGCAACCGGGACAGACCTACGAGCAGTACTTC. Translating gives CASSRQPGQTYEQYF. The full variable domain, its missing parts supplied by reference TRBV2 and TRBJ2-7, is EPEVTQTPSHQVTQMGQEVILRCVPISNHLYFYWYRQILGQKVEFLVSFYNNEISEKSEIFDDQFSVERPDGSNFTLKIRSTKLEDSAMYFCASSRQPGQTYEQYFGPGTRLTVT.

This clone was counted between two and nine times. The chain has TRBV5-6 and TRBJ1-5; a possible D gene is TRBD1 (6 bases). V gave up 2 bases and J gave up 4 bases, with 16 bases separating them. The V gene's germline CDR1 is SGHDT and CDR2 YYEEEE. The CDR3 has 16 amino acids. The CDR3 loop reads CASSFGIGTPNQPQHF. CDR3 DNA: TGTGCCAGCAGCTTTGGTATAGGGACACCGAATCAGCCCCAGCATTTT.

The chain recombines TRBV5-1 with TRBJ1-3, with D unclear. Trimming left V 0 bases short and J 0 bases short, with 10 bases between. The germline gives CDR1 SGHRS, CDR2 YFSETQ. The CDR3 loop spans 16 amino acids. CDR3 region: CASSLGAQSSGNTIYF. CDR3 coding DNA: TGCGCCAGCAGCTTGGGGGCCCAGAGCTCTGGAAACACCATATATTTT. Variable domain in full (rest from reference TRBV5-1 and TRBJ1-3): KAGVTQTPRYLIKTRGQQVTLSCSPISGHRSVSWYQQTPGQGLQFLFEYFSETQRNKGNFPGRFSGRQFSNSRSEMNVSTLELGDSALYLCASSLGAQSSGNTIYFGEGSWLTVV.

J is TRBJ1-2 and V is TRBV3-1 (or the pseudogene TRBV3-2); D is ambiguous. Per germline, CDR1 LGHDT and CDR2 YNNKEL (reference sequence). With 6 bases removed from V and 8 bases from J, the gap between germline ends came to 13 bases. The CDR3 totals 12 residues. The CDR3 loop reads CASRPPRGGYTF. In nucleotides, the CDR3 is TGTGCCAGCAGGCCTCCCAGAGGGGGCTACACCTTC.

The V gene is TRBV11-2, the J gene TRBJ2-7; tentative D call: TRBD2 (6 bases). The ends were cut back, 0 bases at V and 6 bases at J, with 9 bases in the middle. Germline values: CDR1 SGHAT, CDR2 FQNNGV. There are 13 residues in the CDR3. The CDR3 sequence is CASSLETSSEQYF. The CDR3 DNA follows: TGTGCCAGCAGCTTAGAGACTAGTTCCGAGCAGTACTTC.